This T cell receptor (beta chain) originates from a study of response to subunit inactivated influenza vaccine. General study points: It was the authors' suggestion that each seasonal influenza vaccination recruits few new T cells.

Comment on this clonotype: Its antigen is currently unknown.

Trimming left V 6 bases short and J 7 bases short, with 19 bases between. The CDR3 is 15 amino acids. Germline loops: CDR1 MDHEN, CDR2 SYDVKM. TCRdb analysed the RT-PCR reads with MiXCR anew, one entry per CDR3 protein. The sample lists hundreds of thousands of distinct CDR3 sequences; 25% were seen once. This TCR was sampled from a man aged 45 to 65 who received an inactivated influenza vaccine. The sequencing here drew on CD4+ T cells sorted from PBMCs, taken roughly 5 days after vaccination. The gene calls are TRBV28 and TRBJ1-5, with a tentative D call TRBD1 (5 bases). The CDR3 nucleotides read TGTGCCAGCAGGCCCGGGGACCAGGGAAACCAGCCCCAGCATTTT. It specifies CASRPGDQGNQPQHF.